The rows below give T cell receptor beta chains drawn from one sample of a study of cytomegalovirus exposure and HLA in healthy donors. Profiled with immunoSEQ multiplex PCR; TCRdb holds only in-frame clones, not every one. Found here are 150,000 to 200,000 clones, about 76% of them singletons; the top ten hold roughly 2%. Source material: PBMCs. Every receptor here comes from a female donor in good health and CMV-seronegative. Both conserved end residues are part of each CDR3. A D gene is named only where the DNA matches it firmly.

TRBJ2-5,TRBV5-1,TRBD2,CASSLFGTSGVETQYF
TRBJ1-1,TRBV7-2,.,CASSLAAGYTEAFF
TRBJ2-1,TRBV20-1,.,CSAAQREQFF
TRBJ2-7,TRBV5-1,TRBD2,CASRPTSGSFYEQYF
TRBJ2-2,TRBV14,.,CASSVGQFTGELFF
TRBJ1-1,TRBV29-1,TRBD1,CSAGTGGTEAFF
TRBJ1-3,TRBV10-3,.,CAISEGPSSGNTIYF
TRBJ2-7,TRBV2,TRBD1,CASSYWDRAYEQYF
TRBJ1-2,TRBV28,TRBD1,CASRLQGGYGYTF
TRBJ2-1,TRBV9,.,CASSVGLSGIYNEQFF
TRBJ2-4,TRBV30,TRBD1,CAWGQGQNIQYF
TRBJ2-3,TRBV6-5,TRBD2,CASWGGFADTQYF
TRBJ1-1,TRBV7-9,.,CASRGSWGLNTEAFF
TRBJ1-4,TRBV18,.,CASSPGGSTNEKLFF
TRBJ2-5,TRBV10-3,TRBD2,CAISAAGGVQETQYF
TRBJ1-2,TRBV7-3,.,CASSLGPPYGYTF
TRBJ1-1,TRBV27,TRBD1,CASRSTGMLGFF
TRBJ2-1,TRBV7-3,TRBD1,CASSPPQGRQFF
TRBJ1-1,TRBV11-3,.,CASSSSRGVEAFF
TRBJ2-7,TRBV9,TRBD1,CAGSPYRDSSYEQYF
TRBJ1-5,TRBV28,TRBD1,CASIPRTGGASQPQHF
TRBJ2-5,TRBV5-4,TRBD2,CASRATSGRASRETQYF
TRBJ2-6,TRBV4-1,TRBD2,CASSPRISGSTTGANVLTF
TRBJ2-1,TRBV30,.,CAWSALLASNEQFF
TRBJ1-3,TRBV7-9,.,CASSLNGGLGNTIYF
TRBJ2-5,TRBV2,.,CASSVLQETQYF
TRBJ2-7,TRBV18,TRBD1,CASSPRTGDSEQYF
TRBJ1-1,TRBV30,.,CAWSIRSGGLGTEAFF
TRBJ2-1,TRBV18,.,CASSPSGGPSYNEQFF
TRBJ2-7,TRBV9,TRBD2,CASSAGSGGGYEQYF
TRBJ2-7,TRBV12-5,.,CASGLVLFSEGAYEQYF
TRBJ2-3,TRBV5-4,TRBD2,CASSSGGSTDTQYF
TRBJ2-7,TRBV5-1,.,CASSFGGSDEQYF
TRBJ1-6,TRBV2,TRBD1,CASRDTGTGDSPLHF
TRBJ2-1,TRBV5-3,.,CARSLADNEQFF
TRBJ1-1,TRBV5-4,TRBD1,CASSFFLTGGWTEAFF
TRBJ2-1,TRBV7-3,TRBD2,CASSFAGGPNEQFF
TRBJ1-3,TRBV5-1,.,CASSLTGLSGNTIYF
TRBJ2-5,TRBV5-1,TRBD2,CASSPGPTSGQETQYF
TRBJ1-1,TRBV7-2,.,CASSPGRGNTEAFF
TRBJ2-7,TRBV27,TRBD1,CASSFRGSEQYF
TRBJ2-7,TRBV7-9,TRBD2,CSSSWGGYEQYF
TRBJ1-6,TRBV5-8,.,CASSQGRGSPLHF
TRBJ2-3,TRBV2,.,CASSDPLGSGTDTQYF
TRBJ2-5,TRBV5-4,.,CASSAGAGKETQYF
TRBJ2-3,TRBV21-1,.,CASRESINTDTQYF
TRBJ2-7,TRBV5-6,.,CASSPLIKSSYEQYF
TRBJ1-1,TRBV7-6,.,CASSSLRNTEAFF
TRBJ1-4,TRBV19,.,CASSIAGTSANEKLFF
TRBJ1-3,TRBV5-5,.,CASRQGQSEGNTIYF
TRBJ2-2,TRBV6-5,.,CASSPSGSGELFF
TRBJ2-1,TRBV5-1,TRBD1,CASSPRDRAYNEQFF
TRBJ2-2,TRBV29-1,.,CSVVVSGNTNTGELFF
TRBJ1-2,TRBV28,.,CASSLKGQIYYGYTF
TRBJ2-3,TRBV7-8,.,CASSEGQEGSDTQYF
TRBJ2-6,TRBV19,.,CASSIPPGTGANVLTF
TRBJ2-7,TRBV18,TRBD2,CASSRTSGAYEQYF
TRBJ1-2,TRBV7-2,TRBD1,CASRPDRDRGYGYTF